One sample yielded the 27 T cell receptor beta chains listed below, sequenced in a study of T-cell reconstitution after alpha-beta-depleted transplantation in children. Preparation of the TCRbeta library used unique molecular identifiers. TCRdb reprocessed the PCR reads with MiXCR, giving one entry per CDR3 protein. The sample has roughly 500,000 distinct CDR3 sequences; around 20% are singletons. The source material was PBMCs from the stem cell graft donor, sampled from the stem cell graft. Receptors originate from a human donor who donated a stem cell graft to a child with acute lymphoblastic leukemia.

The chain is built from TRBV18 and TRBJ2-7, with D hard to call. The CDR3 covers 15 residues. The V gene's germline CDR1 is KGHSH and CDR2 LQKENI. V dropped 3 bases and J dropped 0 bases, with 12 bases sitting between them. The CDR3 region has the DNA TGTGCCAGCTCACCGGCGGCCAGGAGCTCCTACGAGCAGTACTTC. Translating it yields CASSPAARSSYEQYF. The whole variable domain, filled in from reference TRBV18 and TRBJ2-7, reads NAGVMQNPRHLVRRRGQEARLRCSPMKGHSHVYWYRQLPEEGLKFMVYLQKENIIDESGMPKERFSAEFPKEGPSILRIQQVVRGDSAAYFCASSPAARSSYEQYFGPGTRLTVT.

The chain employs TRBV2 and TRBJ2-1, with D tentatively TRBD2 (5 bases). The germline CDR1 and CDR2 sequences are SNHLY and FYNNEI. The V end lost 11 bases, the J end lost 1 base, and 12 bases lay between the germline ends. The CDR3 spans 13 residues. CDR3 in DNA: TGTGCCGGGAAGAGAGGGTCCTACAATGAGCAGTTCTTC. Its translation: CAGKRGSYNEQFF.

The rearrangement uses TRBV4-1 and TRBJ2-1, with TRBD2 matching over 9 bases. Germline CDR1 and CDR2: MGHRA and YSYEKL. Germline trimming cut 1 base from V and 2 bases from J; bases unmatched to any gene: 3. The length of the CDR3 is 16 residues. The CDR3: CASSQVVAGAYNEQFF. The CDR3 DNA follows: TGCGCCAGCAGCCAAGTCGTAGCGGGAGCCTACAATGAGCAGTTCTTC.

This chain links TRBV7-2 with TRBJ2-1; perhaps TRBD2 as D (8 bases). The CDR3 has 16 amino acids. The ends were cut back, 5 bases at V and 10 bases at J, with 24 bases in the middle. The germline gives CDR1 SGHTA, CDR2 FQGNSA. The CDR3 nucleotides are TGTGCCAGCAGCCCAGGGGGACTAGGGTCGTTAGGGGAGCAGTTCTTC. It encodes CASSPGGLGSLGEQFF.

This clonotype was detected a few times. The junction does not match germline at one end; this may be a read error. This rearrangement joins TRBV20-1 to TRBJ2-7; TRBD1 or TRBD2 may be the D gene (5 bases each). Germline CDR1 DFQATT, CDR2 SNEGSKA (reference sequence). The CDR3 contains 15 residues. The DNA of the CDR3 is TGCAGTGCTAGAGATACCCAGGGCAGACTTCCGATGGAGGCGTTC. Translation gives CSARDTQGRLPMEAF.

This chain joins TRBV24-1 and TRBJ2-1; 10 bases line up with TRBD2. The germline V gene encodes CDR1 KGHDR and CDR2 SFDVKD. The V segment lost 3 bases and the J segment 7 bases; nucleotides outside the gene matches: 8. The CDR3 loop spans 16 amino acids. As DNA, the CDR3 is TGTGCCACCAGTGATGTGGGGCTAGCGGGGGAAAATGAGCAGTTCTTC. This codes for CATSDVGLAGENEQFF.

The count of this clonotype is one. V gene TRBV20-1 combines with J gene TRBJ1-1, with D possibly matching TRBD1 (5 bases). The ends were cut back, 6 bases at V and 0 bases at J, with 14 bases in the middle. CDR1 and CDR2 from the germline V gene are DFQATT and SNEGSKA (reference sequence). The CDR3 is 14 residues long. CDR3 in amino acids: CSADRWGVNTEAFF. The DNA for the CDR3 is TGCAGTGCGGACCGCTGGGGGGTGAACACTGAAGCTTTCTTT.

This clonotype was detected only a few times. The CDR3 is CASSLGLGTRDPKNYGYTF. The CDR3 nucleotides are TGTGCCAGCAGCTTAGGTCTAGGGACGAGGGATCCTAAGAACTATGGCTACACCTTC. The rearrangement uses TRBV11-2 and TRBJ1-2; D possibly corresponds to TRBD1 (5 bases). V gave up 1 base and J gave up 2 bases, with 23 bases separating them. This CDR3 spans 19 amino acids. Looked up from germline, CDR1 is SGHAT and CDR2 is FQNNGV.

This clonotype was counted a few times. The V gene is TRBV5-4, the J gene TRBJ2-1; 12 bases agree with TRBD2. Germline CDR1 reads SGHNT; CDR2 reads YYREEE (reference sequence). The V segment lost 4 bases and the J segment 7 bases; nucleotides outside the gene matches: 12. The CDR3 is 17 residues long. In DNA form, the CDR3 reads TGTGCCAGCAGCCTCACATCACTAGCGGGAGGCGGGAATGAGCAGTTCTTC. Translated: CASSLTSLAGGGNEQFF. The full variable domain, rest sourced from reference TRBV5-4 and TRBJ2-1, is ETGVTQSPTHLIKTRGQQVTLRCSSQSGHNTVSWYQQALGQGPQFIFQYYREEENGRGNFPPRFSGLQFPNYSSELNVNALELDDSALYLCASSLTSLAGGGNEQFFGPGTRLTVL.

This clonotype was seen ten or more times. CDR3: CASSYSGTDYGYTF. The DNA of the CDR3 is TGTGCCAGCAGTTACTCTGGGACAGACTATGGCTACACCTTC. This chain joins TRBV6-5 and TRBJ1-2, with TRBD1 matching 7 bases. V trimming: 0 bases; J trimming: 3 bases; junction bases outside the gene matches: 1. This CDR3 is 14 amino acids long. CDR1 MNHEY and CDR2 SVGAGI come from the germline V gene.

This clonotype was seen a handful of times. This sequence joins TRBV5-1 and TRBJ2-7, with D hard to call. V lost 2 bases and J lost 0, with 15 bases in between. Per the germline V gene, CDR1 is SGHRS and CDR2 is YFSETQ. This CDR3 is built from 16 residues. This CDR3 reads CASSLRTIANSYEQYF. The CDR3 nucleotides are TGCGCCAGCAGCTTAAGGACGATTGCCAACTCCTACGAGCAGTACTTC.

The chain is built from TRBV5-1 and TRBJ2-3, with TRBD1 as a possible D gene (6 bases). Germline V gene data show CDR1 as SGHRS and CDR2 as YFSETQ. Trimming removed 2 bases from V and 0 bases from J, with 13 bases in between. This CDR3 is 16 amino acids long. For the CDR3, the DNA is TGCGCCAGCAGCTTACGGGTTCAGGGGAGCACAGATACGCAGTATTTT. It encodes CASSLRVQGSTDTQYF.

The V call is TRBV19, the J call TRBJ1-1; D is undetermined. V lost 7 bases, J lost 0 bases, and 18 bases lay in between. The CDR3 has 16 residues. Germline V gene lookup returns CDR1 LNHDA and CDR2 SQIVND (reference sequence). In nucleotides, the CDR3 is TGTGCCAGTATCGCAGGCCGGCGGAACATGAACACTGAAGCTTTCTTT. This codes for CASIAGRRNMNTEAFF. Complete variable domain (other parts from reference TRBV19 and TRBJ1-1): DGGITQSPKYLFRKEGQNVTLSCEQNLNHDAMYWYRQDPGQGLRLIYYSQIVNDFQKGDIAEGYSVSREKKESFPLTVTSAQKNPTAFYLCASIAGRRNMNTEAFFGQGTRLTVV.

The chain is built from TRBV21-1 and TRBJ1-5. TRBV21-1 is marked as a pseudogene. The CDR3 length is 15 residues. The CDR3 loop is CASRSWSGRDQPQHF. DNA of the CDR3: TGTGCCAGCCGCAGCTGGTCAGGGAGGGATCAGCCCCAGCATTTT.

About this clonotype itself: It is likely a read error, because the conserved phenylalanine at the end of the CDR3 is missing. The V and J genes are TRBV5-1 and TRBJ2-7; D ambiguous. The CDR3 is made up of 15 amino acids. Germline-derived CDR1 and CDR2 are SGHRS and YFSETQ. V was trimmed by 2 bases and J by 0 bases, leaving 12 bases between them. For the CDR3, the DNA is TGCGCCAGCAGCTTTGGCGCGCGAGTCTCCTACGAGCAGTACATC. Amino acids: CASSFGARVSYEQYI.

The rearrangement uses TRBV7-3 and TRBJ2-1; D remains unclear. Trimming stripped 1 base from V and 10 bases from J, with 11 bases between. The CDR3 has 13 residues. Germline values: CDR1 SGHTA, CDR2 FQGTGA. In nucleotides, the CDR3 is TGTGCCAGCAGCTTAAGGGTGTATGGGGAGCAGTTCTTC. The encoded protein is CASSLRVYGEQFF.

This clonotype was seen a few times. The chain links TRBV5-8 to TRBJ1-2, with 8 bases fitting TRBD1. Per germline, CDR1 SGHTS and CDR2 YDEGEE. CDR3 length: 16 residues. The ends lost 1 base at V and 7 bases at J; junction bases unmatched: 12. CDR3 loop: CASSLWGDRLFGGYTF. The CDR3 nucleotides read TGTGCCAGCAGCTTGTGGGGGGACAGGCTCTTTGGTGGCTACACCTTC.

J is TRBJ1-3 and V is TRBV28, with TRBD1 identical over 9 bases. CDR1 and CDR2 from the germline V gene are MDHEN and SYDVKM. Losses at the gene ends were 6 bases for V and 8 bases for J; bases not matched to a gene: 8. The CDR3 runs to 14 residues. The DNA for the CDR3 is TGTGCCAGCAGGGCCGACAGGGGGTTAGACACCATATATTTT. It codes for CASRADRGLDTIYF.

To note about this clonotype: A read error may account for a junction end that differs from germline. The gene calls are TRBV20-1 and TRBJ1-1; no clear D gene. This CDR3 is 13 amino acids long. Germline values: CDR1 DFQATT, CDR2 SNEGSKA (reference sequence). The CDR3, as DNA: TGCGGTGCGTGGGGTACGTCGAACACTGAAGCTTTCTTT. Protein: CGAWGTSNTEAFF.

This chain uses TRBV12-3 or TRBV12-4 with TRBJ2-3, with unresolved D. Trimming took 5 bases from V and 8 from J, leaving 8 bases between them. This CDR3 has 11 residues. The CDR3 DNA is TGTGCCAGCAGTGCCACCGCTACGCAGTATTTT. It codes for CASSATATQYF.

This chain joins TRBV24-1 and TRBJ2-5, with D tentatively TRBD1 or TRBD2 (6 bases each). The CDR3 runs to 15 residues. Germline V lookup: CDR1 KGHDR, CDR2 SFDVKD. With 4 bases removed from V and 1 base from J, the gap between germline ends came to 12 bases. The CDR3: CATSDPGGFQETQYF. CDR3 nucleotide sequence: TGTGCCACCAGTGACCCCGGGGGCTTCCAAGAGACCCAGTACTTC.

This clonotype was seen only a few times. The chain uses TRBV20-1 and TRBJ1-2, with 8 bases aligning to TRBD1. Trimming took 6 bases from V and 3 from J; bases not matched to a gene: 15. CDR1 DFQATT and CDR2 SNEGSKA come from the germline V gene (reference sequence). This CDR3 is 16 amino acids long. The CDR3 region is CSAPGRQGATYYGYTF. CDR3 sequence (DNA): TGCAGTGCCCCAGGTCGGCAGGGGGCAACTTACTATGGCTACACCTTC.

The CDR3 coding sequence is TGCGCCAGCAGTAGACAAGACCACACTGAAGCTTTCTTT. It is translated as CASSRQDHTEAFF. This rearrangement joins TRBV5-1 to TRBJ1-1; no firm D call. The CDR3 contains 13 residues. V lost 5 bases and J lost 3, with 11 bases in between. Germline V gene lookup returns CDR1 SGHRS and CDR2 YFSETQ.

This clonotype showed up just once. The chain carries TRBV6-5 and TRBJ1-2; weak D call: TRBD1 (5 bases). CDR1 MNHEY and CDR2 SVGAGI come from the germline V gene. The CDR3 extends over 18 amino acids. V was cut by 2 bases and J by 4 bases, with 23 bases left in between. The CDR3 DNA reads TGTGCCAGCAGTTACGGGACGACAGTGGCAGGAGTGGGCTATGGCTACACCTTC. Translating gives CASSYGTTVAGVGYGYTF.

This clonotype was seen only a few times. The gene calls are TRBV20-1 and TRBJ1-4; D remains ambiguous. The CDR3 is 13 amino acids. CDR1 and CDR2 from the germline V gene are DFQATT and SNEGSKA (reference sequence). V was clipped by 5 bases and J by 5 bases, with 12 bases between them. The CDR3 loop reads CSAERRRNEKLFF. The CDR3 DNA follows: TGCAGTGCTGAAAGACGCCGAAATGAAAAACTGTTTTTT.

The table lists this clonotype with a few counts. CDR3 coding DNA: TGTGCCAGCAGTGGACCTAAATACGAGCAGTACTTC. Translation gives CASSGPKYEQYF. The rearrangement uses TRBV25-1 and TRBJ2-7, with no clear D. The CDR3 length is 12 residues. Germline V lookup: CDR1 MGHDK, CDR2 SYGVNS. V lost 4 bases, J lost 4 bases, and 8 bases lay in between.

The chain couples TRBV18 to TRBJ2-7, with TRBD2 matching 8 bases. Germline V gene lookup returns CDR1 KGHSH and CDR2 LQKENI. The CDR3 runs to 14 residues. The ends lost 3 bases at V and 3 bases at J; junction bases unmatched: 4. CDR3 region: CASSPRSGNYEQYF. In nucleotides, the CDR3 is TGTGCCAGCTCACCTCGTAGCGGGAACTACGAGCAGTACTTC.